Reported below is one T cell receptor (beta chain). Its matching antigen is unknown. The isolated RNA, all of it, was reverse transcribed, so expressed TCRB transcripts were what got sequenced. Average reads for naive, central memory and regulatory T cell samples were around 4 million. Clones were sequenced by immunoSEQ multiplex PCR, and TCRdb holds only the in-frame ones, with some missing. Of about 260,000 clones listed, under 70% are singletons. These data originate in a study of beta chain features in type 1 diabetes. At the level of the study: Across every sample, roughly 100 million sorted cells were examined in total. General study findings and limits: Naive, central memory and regulatory TCRB repertoires appeared more similar among patients than healthy donors.

Germline V gene data show CDR1 as SGHAT and CDR2 as FQNNGV. The CDR3 runs to 14 residues. V was clipped by 0 bases and J by 2 bases, with 7 bases between them. It was via CD45RO/CCR7/CD25/CD127/CD95/CD27 that CD4+ naive, central memory, regulatory and stem cell-like memory cells were sorted. The sample was naive CD4+ T cells from blood. The source is a man aged 25 to 40 in good health. The V and J genes are TRBV11-2 and TRBJ1-1; D uncertain. The CDR3 region is CASSLDRVNTEAFF. The CDR3 DNA sequence: TGTGCCAGCAGCTTAGATAGGGTCAACACTGAAGCTTTCTTT. The full variable domain, its missing parts supplied by reference TRBV11-2 and TRBJ1-1, is EAGVAQSPRYKIIEKRQSVAFWCNPISGHATLYWYQQILGQGPKLLIQFQNNGVVDDSQLPKDRFSAERLKGVDSTLKIQPAKLEDSAVYLCASSLDRVNTEAFFGQGTRLTVV.